This T cell receptor (beta chain) stems from a study of cytomegalovirus exposure and HLA in healthy donors. Primers for the PCR totalled 60 Vbeta and 13 Jbeta. TCRdb's table, derived via immunoSEQ multiplex PCR, lists solely in-frame clones and lacks some. The sample includes around 150,000 clones, over 75% seen only once; the top ten take 0.5% to 0.85%. Study-wide results and limits: The study recorded 150 to 200 TCR beta chains that were cytomegalovirus-associated. Sequencing likely produced, as an artifact, a cluster of highly shared sequence variants. Specificity of three CMV-associated chains for CMV antigens was verified in vitro. With further analysis later on, most CMV-associated TCR beta chains appeared HLA-restricted.

About this clone itself: Its target is not known.

V was clipped by 4 bases and J by 8 bases, with 12 bases between them. This CDR3 spans 14 amino acids. CDR1 and CDR2 from the germline V gene are SEHNR and FQNEAQ (reference sequence). The sequenced sample was PBMCs. The J gene is TRBJ1-6, the V gene TRBV7-9; D remains ambiguous. This clonotype originated in a male donor in good health and CMV-seronegative. CDR3 sequence reads: CASSSPRGDSPLHF. CDR3 coding DNA: TGTGCCAGCAGCTCACCGAGAGGTGATTCACCCCTCCACTTT.